These T cell receptor beta chains were read from a single sample in a study of blood T cell repertoires in COVID-19. Some clones are missing from TCRdb's copy, which holds only in-frame ones; the method was immunoSEQ multiplex PCR. Of over 150,000 clones listed, around nine tenths are singletons. Sequenced: peripheral blood. The receptors come from a man aged 50 to 59 with COVID-19, enrolled during active disease. Each CDR3 is given with its conserved first and last residue. The D gene is left open where the match is weak. For some rows the clone size is stated as once, few or many, or as a class when expanded; others skip it.

>-|-|TRBV27|15|TRBJ2-6
TGTGCCAGCAGTTTACCGGAGGCAGGGGCCAACGTCCTGACTTTC
CASSLPEAGANVLTF
>-|-|TRBV6-5|15|TRBJ2-3
TGTGCCAGCAGTTACGGGGCAGGGAGGACAGATACGCAGTATTTT
CASSYGAGRTDTQYF
>-|TRBD1|TRBV30|15|TRBJ1-2
TGTGCCTGGAGTGGGTACAGGGGCGCCGCTTCTGGCTACACCTTC
CAWSGYRGAASGYTF
>-|-|TRBV5-4|14|TRBJ2-1
TGTGCCAGCAGCTTGGTTTTTGCAGGCAATGAGCAGTTCTTC
CASSLVFAGNEQFF
>-|-|TRBV2|15|TRBJ1-1
TGTGCCAGCAGTGATCAGGGGCCATCAAACACTGAAGCTTTCTTT
CASSDQGPSNTEAFF
>-|-|TRBV7-9|15|TRBJ2-2
TGTGCCAGCAGCTTAGGGTCTAGCGTGGCCGGGGAGCTGTTTTTT
CASSLGSSVAGELFF
>-|-|TRBV7-2|15|TRBJ1-1
TGTGCCAGCAGCTCCTTTCGGGGAGGGAACACTGAAGCTTTCTTT
CASSSFRGGNTEAFF
>-|-|TRBV15|18|TRBJ1-2
TGTGCCACCAGCATACCCGGGACATTGGACCCCCTAGACTATGGCTACACCTTC
CATSIPGTLDPLDYGYTF
>-|-|TRBV6-5|14|TRBJ1-2
TGTGCCAGCAGGCCCCCCGGGGGAAACTATGGCTACACCTTC
CASRPPGGNYGYTF
>-|-|TRBV5-1|14|TRBJ1-5
TGCGCCAGCAGAGAGGGACTCAGTGAACAGCCCCAGCATTTT
CASREGLSEQPQHF
>once|-|TRBV7-2|13|TRBJ1-1
TGTGCCAGCAGCTTAGGGCAGAACACTGAAGCTTTCTTT
CASSLGQNTEAFF
>few|TRBD1|TRBV5-6|16|TRBJ2-5
TGTGCCAGCAGCTTGAGTGGACAGGGGTCCCAAGAGACCCAGTACTTC
CASSLSGQGSQETQYF
>-|-|TRBV30|12|TRBJ1-2
TGTGCCTGGGGACTAAGTCTCGGGGGCTACACCTTC
CAWGLSLGGYTF
>-|-|TRBV3-1/TRBV3-2|15|TRBJ2-2
TGTGCCAGCAGCCAAAAACCTCTGCGGGCCGGGGAGCTGTTTTTT
CASSQKPLRAGELFF
>-|-|TRBV7-9|16|TRBJ2-7
TGTGCCAGCAGCCCAGTGAACCGAGGGAGCTCCTACGAGCAGTACTTC
CASSPVNRGSSYEQYF
>-|-|TRBV5-1|13|TRBJ2-7
TGCGCCAGCAGCTTGGACAGAAAATACGAGCAGTACTTC
CASSLDRKYEQYF
>few|-|TRBV6-6|14|TRBJ1-1
TGTGCCAGCAGTTCAACGGGTGTACCCACTGAAGCTTTCTTT
CASSSTGVPTEAFF
>-|TRBD2|TRBV2|16|TRBJ2-2
TGTGCCAGCAAGGGGACTAGCGGGACGAACACCGGGGAGCTGTTTTTT
CASKGTSGTNTGELFF
>once|-|TRBV12-3/TRBV12-4|12|TRBJ2-3
TGTGCCAGCAAAACAGGGATAGATACGCAGTATTTT
CASKTGIDTQYF
>-|TRBD1|TRBV9|17|TRBJ1-3
TGTGCCAGCAGCGCAGGGGACAGGGCTTTCTCTGGAAACACCATATATTTT
CASSAGDRAFSGNTIYF
>-|-|TRBV28|15|TRBJ1-2
TGTGCCAGCAGTTTAGGGGTTGGGCAGGGAATTGGCTACACCTTC
CASSLGVGQGIGYTF
>-|TRBD1|TRBV7-9|14|TRBJ1-2
TGTGCCAGCAGCGGGACAGGGGGCAACTATGGCTACACCTTC
CASSGTGGNYGYTF
>-|-|TRBV5-4|15|TRBJ2-1
TGTGCCAGCAGCTTTGGCGGAACGACCTACAATGAGCAGTTCTTC
CASSFGGTTYNEQFF
>-|TRBD1|TRBV7-2|15|TRBJ1-5
TGTGCCAGCAGCTTAGCGGGGCAGGGGGTCGGGTCCCAGCATTTT
CASSLAGQGVGSQHF
>-|-|TRBV9|16|TRBJ2-2
TGTGCCAGCAGCGTAGGAACGGGGTTGGACACCGGGGAGCTGTTTTTT
CASSVGTGLDTGELFF
>-|-|TRBV7-3|15|TRBJ1-1
TGTGCCAGCAGCTATGGTGACAAAGAAAACACTGAAGCTTTCTTT
CASSYGDKENTEAFF
>once|-|TRBV30|13|TRBJ1-6
TGTGCCTGGCGCCAACGACAGGAGTCACCCCTCCACTTT
CAWRQRQESPLHF
>once|-|TRBV11-2|15|TRBJ2-7
TGTGCCAGCAGCTTAAGTGCCAACAGGGTCGACGAGCAGTACTTC
CASSLSANRVDEQYF
>-|-|TRBV9|16|TRBJ1-2
TGTGCCAGCAGCGTAGGGGAGGGCAGGTTGAACTATGGCTACACCTTC
CASSVGEGRLNYGYTF
>once|-|TRBV6-5|11|TRBJ2-7
TGTGCCAGCAGTTACAACGGGGAGCAGTACTTC
CASSYNGEQYF
>-|TRBD2|TRBV27|14|TRBJ2-7
TGTGCCAGTTGCCGGGAGGGCCCTCCCTACGAGCAGTACTTC
CASCREGPPYEQYF
>-|-|TRBV6-5|14|TRBJ1-2
TGTGCCAGCAGTTACATCGGGGAGGGCTATGGCTACACCTTC
CASSYIGEGYGYTF
>-|-|TRBV6-5|15|TRBJ1-4
TGTGCCAGCAGTTACCTGGCGGCCACTAATGAAAAACTGTTTTTT
CASSYLAATNEKLFF
>-|TRBD1|TRBV29-1|13|TRBJ1-1
TGCAGCGTTGGGATGAGGGGGCGAGGTGAAGCTTTCTTT
CSVGMRGRGEAFF
>once|-|TRBV24-1|14|TRBJ1-5
TGTGCCACCAGTCGGGGGGCCAGCAATCAGCCCCAGCATTTT
CATSRGASNQPQHF
>-|TRBD1|TRBV10-3|15|TRBJ2-7
TGTGCCATCAGTGATTCCGGGACAGGGACGTACGAGCAGTACTTC
CAISDSGTGTYEQYF
>-|-|TRBV12-5|11|TRBJ2-7
TGTGCTAGTGGTCCCCACTACGAGCAGTACTTC
CASGPHYEQYF
>-|-|TRBV19|15|TRBJ2-1
TGTGCCAGTAGTATCGACACGAGCTCCTACAATGAGCAGTTCTTC
CASSIDTSSYNEQFF
>-|TRBD2|TRBV3-1/TRBV3-2|17|TRBJ2-5
TGTGCCAGCAGCCAAGTCCCCAGCGGGGGCTTGCAAGAGACCCAGTACTTC
CASSQVPSGGLQETQYF
>-|TRBD1|TRBV10-2|14|TRBJ1-1
TGCGCCAGCAGTAGGACAGGGGCCGACACTGAAGCTTTCTTT
CASSRTGADTEAFF
>-|-|TRBV11-2|15|TRBJ2-7
TGTGCCAGCAGCTTAGATCTCTCAGGAACCTACGAGCAGTACTTC
CASSLDLSGTYEQYF
>-|TRBD1|TRBV4-1|17|TRBJ2-1
TGCGCCAGCAGCCTAACCTTACAGGGGTCCTCCTACAATGAGCAGTTCTTC
CASSLTLQGSSYNEQFF
>-|-|TRBV7-9|14|TRBJ2-5
TGTGCCAGCAGCTTAGACCGGTACCAAGAGACCCAGTACTTC
CASSLDRYQETQYF
>-|TRBD1|TRBV11-2|16|TRBJ2-7
TGTGCCAGCAGCAAAGGTTACCGGGACAGCTCCTACGAGCAGTACTTC
CASSKGYRDSSYEQYF
>-|-|TRBV7-3|13|TRBJ2-5
TGTGCCAGCAGCCAAGACAGTCAAGAGACCCAGTACTTC
CASSQDSQETQYF
>-|-|TRBV19|12|TRBJ1-2
TGTGCCAGTTCACAGGGTGGGTATGGCTACACCTTC
CASSQGGYGYTF
>-|TRBD1|TRBV6-5|15|TRBJ1-1
TGTGCCAGCAGCCGAGGACAGGGGGGTTGGTCTGAAGCTTTCTTT
CASSRGQGGWSEAFF
>-|-|TRBV29-1|13|TRBJ1-1
TGCAGCGTTGAAGGGGCAGGGGTACCTGAAGCTTTCTTT
CSVEGAGVPEAFF
>-|-|TRBV11-3|12|TRBJ2-3
TGTGCCAGCAGCCTCGAAGCGGATACGCAGTATTTT
CASSLEADTQYF
>-|TRBD1|TRBV19|15|TRBJ2-7
TGTGCCAGTAGTATCTTAGGGACAGGGGCAGAAGAGCAGTACTTC
CASSILGTGAEEQYF
>-|-|TRBV4-3|14|TRBJ1-4
TGCGCCAGCAGCCATGGGCAGGGGAACGAAAAACTGTTTTTT
CASSHGQGNEKLFF
>-|-|TRBV27|14|TRBJ1-5
TGTGCCAGCAGTTTAGCGGGGGGCAACCAGCCCCAGCATTTT
CASSLAGGNQPQHF